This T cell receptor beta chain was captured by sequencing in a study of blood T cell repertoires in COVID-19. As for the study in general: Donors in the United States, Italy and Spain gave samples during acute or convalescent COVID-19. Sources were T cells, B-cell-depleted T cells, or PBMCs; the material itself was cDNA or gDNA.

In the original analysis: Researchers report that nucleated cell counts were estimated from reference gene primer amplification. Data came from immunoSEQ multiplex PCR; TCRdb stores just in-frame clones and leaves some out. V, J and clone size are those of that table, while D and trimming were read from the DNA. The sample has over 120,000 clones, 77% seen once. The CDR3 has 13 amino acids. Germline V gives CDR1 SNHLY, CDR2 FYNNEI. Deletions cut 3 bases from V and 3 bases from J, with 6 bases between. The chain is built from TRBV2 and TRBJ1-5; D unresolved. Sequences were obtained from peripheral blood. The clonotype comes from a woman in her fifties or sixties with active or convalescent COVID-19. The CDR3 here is CASSDRSNQPQHF. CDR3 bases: TGTGCCAGCAGTGATAGATCCAATCAGCCCCAGCATTTT.